A selection of T cell receptor beta chains follows, all from one sample in a study of CD8 T cells in ankylosing spondylitis. TCRdb independently ran MiXCR on the 5' RACE reads; one entry per CDR3 protein. The repertoire holds a few hundred thousand distinct CDR3 sequences, with 15% to 20% as singletons. Input material: blood, either unsorted or a sorted T cell fraction (not recorded which). The receptors here all came from a male donor with ankylosing spondylitis or in good health (not recorded which). The CDR3 runs from the conserved cysteine through the conserved F or W. The D gene is left open where the match is weak. For some rows the clone size is stated as once, few or many, or as a class when expanded; others skip it.

V gene: TRBV5-1; J gene: TRBJ1-1; D gene: -; clone size: few; CDR3 DNA: TGCGCCAGCAGCGAGGGCCCGACAGCGAACACTGAAGCTTTCTTT; CDR3 protein: CASSEGPTANTEAFF
V gene: TRBV29-1; J gene: TRBJ2-1; D gene: TRBD2; clone size: -; CDR3 DNA: TGCAGCGTTCCGGGACTAGCGTGGCGTGAGCAGTTCTTC; CDR3 protein: CSVPGLAWREQFF
V gene: TRBV7-7; J gene: TRBJ2-7; D gene: TRBD2; clone size: -; CDR3 DNA: TGTGCTAGCAGCCCGGGACTAGCGGGAGTAAGTAATTCCCACGAGCAGTACTTC; CDR3 protein: CASSPGLAGVSNSHEQYF
V gene: TRBV5-6; J gene: TRBJ1-2; D gene: TRBD1; clone size: -; CDR3 DNA: TGTGCCAGCAGTTGGGGCCGACAGGGAGGATCGGACTACACCTTC; CDR3 protein: CASSWGRQGGSDYTF
V gene: TRBV29-1; J gene: TRBJ1-4; D gene: -; clone size: few; CDR3 DNA: TGCAGCGTTGTTGACGCTGGGCCTAATGAAAAACTGTTTTTT; CDR3 protein: CSVVDAGPNEKLFF
V gene: TRBV12-3/TRBV12-4; J gene: TRBJ2-1; D gene: TRBD2; clone size: many; CDR3 DNA: TGTGCCAGCAGTCTATTACGGGTAGCGGGAGACACTGAGCAGTTCTTC; CDR3 protein: CASSLLRVAGDTEQFF
V gene: TRBV7-3; J gene: TRBJ2-3; D gene: -; clone size: -; CDR3 DNA: TGTGCCAGCAGCTTAACGTCTGCAGATACGCAGTATTTT; CDR3 protein: CASSLTSADTQYF
V gene: TRBV7-8; J gene: TRBJ2-5; D gene: TRBD2; clone size: few; CDR3 DNA: TGTGCCAGCAGCCCCCCAGATTTAGCGGGACAAGAGACCCAGTACTTC; CDR3 protein: CASSPPDLAGQETQYF
V gene: TRBV5-6; J gene: TRBJ2-1; D gene: -; clone size: -; CDR3 DNA: TGTGCCAGCAGCTTGGATCCGGGGGATGAGCAGTTCTTC; CDR3 protein: CASSLDPGDEQFF
V gene: TRBV4-3; J gene: TRBJ2-2; D gene: -; clone size: -; CDR3 DNA: TGCGCCAGCAGCCAGTTCCACGCCGAGGGGGAGCTGTTTTTT; CDR3 protein: CASSQFHAEGELFF
V gene: TRBV5-1; J gene: TRBJ2-7; D gene: -; clone size: few; CDR3 DNA: TGCGCCAGCAGTCGGGCGGTCCACGAGCAGTACTTC; CDR3 protein: CASSRAVHEQYF
V gene: TRBV24-1; J gene: TRBJ2-7; D gene: TRBD1; clone size: many; CDR3 DNA: TGTGCCACCGGGGAAAGGGTTTCGACAGGGGCGTACGAGCAGTACTTC; CDR3 protein: CATGERVSTGAYEQYF
V gene: TRBV7-8; J gene: TRBJ2-3; D gene: TRBD2; clone size: few; CDR3 DNA: TGTGCCAGCAGCTTAGATGAGACTAGCGGGAGGGTTCGCACAGATACGCAGTATTTT; CDR3 protein: CASSLDETSGRVRTDTQYF
V gene: TRBV3-1; J gene: TRBJ2-2; D gene: -; clone size: few; CDR3 DNA: TGTGCCAGCAGCCCGACTAGTTTGGGCGGGGAGCTGTTTTTT; CDR3 protein: CASSPTSLGGELFF
V gene: TRBV12-3/TRBV12-4; J gene: TRBJ2-2; D gene: -; clone size: few; CDR3 DNA: TGTGTTTGTCGGGGGAAGTCCGGGGAGCTGTTTTTT; CDR3 protein: CVCRGKSGELFF
V gene: TRBV10-2; J gene: TRBJ2-3; D gene: -; clone size: -; CDR3 DNA: TGCGCCAGCAGTCAGGACCTAACGCAGTATTTT; CDR3 protein: CASSQDLTQYF
V gene: TRBV9; J gene: TRBJ2-3; D gene: -; clone size: few; CDR3 DNA: TGTGCCAGCAGCGCTCCGCCCCCGGACAACACAGATACGCAGTATTTT; CDR3 protein: CASSAPPPDNTDTQYF
V gene: TRBV2; J gene: TRBJ2-3; D gene: TRBD2; clone size: -; CDR3 DNA: TGTGCCAGCAGGGGGAGACTAGCGGGCCTTCCAACAGATACGCAGTATTTT; CDR3 protein: CASRGRLAGLPTDTQYF
V gene: TRBV20-1; J gene: TRBJ2-2; D gene: -; clone size: -; CDR3 DNA: TGCAGTGCTAGAGTGGGGACAAACACCGGGGAGCTGTTTTTT; CDR3 protein: CSARVGTNTGELFF
V gene: TRBV29-1; J gene: TRBJ2-7; D gene: TRBD1; clone size: -; CDR3 DNA: TGCAGCGTTGGGGACAGAAACTCCTACGAGCAGTACTTC; CDR3 protein: CSVGDRNSYEQYF
V gene: TRBV27; J gene: TRBJ1-2; D gene: -; clone size: many; CDR3 DNA: TGTGCCAGTTCTTTAGCAGGGGACTATGGCTACACCTTC; CDR3 protein: CASSLAGDYGYTF
V gene: TRBV4-3; J gene: TRBJ2-7; D gene: -; clone size: many; CDR3 DNA: TGCGCCAGCAGCCAAGATCCGGGGATCGAGCAGTACTTC; CDR3 protein: CASSQDPGIEQYF
V gene: TRBV29-1; J gene: TRBJ2-7; D gene: -; clone size: few; CDR3 DNA: TGCAGCGTGGCCTGGGGCAGTGCCTACGAGCAGTACTTC; CDR3 protein: CSVAWGSAYEQYF
V gene: TRBV29-1; J gene: TRBJ2-7; D gene: -; clone size: few; CDR3 DNA: TGCAGCGCCATCGGAACCGAGCAGTACTTC; CDR3 protein: CSAIGTEQYF
V gene: TRBV20-1; J gene: TRBJ2-2; D gene: -; clone size: few; CDR3 DNA: TGCAGTGCTAGAGCCCCGGGGCAGCTCAACACCGGGGAGCTGTTTTTT; CDR3 protein: CSARAPGQLNTGELFF
V gene: TRBV4-2; J gene: TRBJ2-7; D gene: -; clone size: -; CDR3 DNA: TGTGCCAGCAGCCACAGGGAGTCCTACGAGCAGTACTTC; CDR3 protein: CASSHRESYEQYF
V gene: TRBV11-2; J gene: TRBJ2-7; D gene: -; clone size: few; CDR3 DNA: TGTGCCAGCAGCTTAGCGGCAACCTCCTACGAGCAGTACTTC; CDR3 protein: CASSLAATSYEQYF
V gene: TRBV7-8; J gene: TRBJ2-1; D gene: TRBD2; clone size: -; CDR3 DNA: TGTGCCAGCAGCTTAGACCTAGCGGGACCACACAATGAGCAGTTCTTC; CDR3 protein: CASSLDLAGPHNEQFF
V gene: TRBV6-4; J gene: TRBJ2-3; D gene: TRBD2; clone size: many; CDR3 DNA: TGTGCCAGCAGTGAAGCGGGAGGGCCGTCAGATACGCAGTATTTT; CDR3 protein: CASSEAGGPSDTQYF
V gene: TRBV11-1; J gene: TRBJ2-2; D gene: -; clone size: many; CDR3 DNA: TGTGCCAGCAGCTTAGCGTATACCGACACCGGGGAGCTGTTTTTT; CDR3 protein: CASSLAYTDTGELFF
V gene: TRBV6-1; J gene: TRBJ1-1; D gene: TRBD1; clone size: few; CDR3 DNA: TGTGCCAGCAAACCATTCGACAGGGAGGGTAGGGCTTTCTTT; CDR3 protein: CASKPFDREGRAFF
V gene: TRBV7-9; J gene: TRBJ2-1; D gene: TRBD2; clone size: few; CDR3 DNA: TGTGCCAGCAGCCCCCGGACTAGCGGAACCTACAATGAGCAGTTCTTC; CDR3 protein: CASSPRTSGTYNEQFF
V gene: TRBV27; J gene: TRBJ2-7; D gene: TRBD1; clone size: -; CDR3 DNA: TGTGCCAGCAGTCTAGGGGACAGTAACGAGCAGTACTTC; CDR3 protein: CASSLGDSNEQYF
V gene: TRBV25-1; J gene: TRBJ2-7; D gene: TRBD2; clone size: -; CDR3 DNA: TGTGCCAGCAGTGAACTAGCGGGAGTAACGGACGAGCAGTACTTC; CDR3 protein: CASSELAGVTDEQYF
V gene: TRBV7-9; J gene: TRBJ2-5; D gene: -; clone size: -; CDR3 DNA: TGTGCCAGCAGCCCCCCCGGGACTGCCCAAGAGACCCAGTACTTC; CDR3 protein: CASSPPGTAQETQYF
V gene: TRBV10-2; J gene: TRBJ2-2; D gene: TRBD1; clone size: -; CDR3 DNA: TGCGCCACGGTTTGGGACAGCAACACCGGGGAGCTGTTTTTT; CDR3 protein: CATVWDSNTGELFF
V gene: TRBV10-3; J gene: TRBJ2-7; D gene: -; clone size: -; CDR3 DNA: TGTGCCATCAGTGAGGTTGGGGGACCCTACGAGCAGTACTTC; CDR3 protein: CAISEVGGPYEQYF
V gene: TRBV7-9; J gene: TRBJ2-1; D gene: -; clone size: -; CDR3 DNA: TGTGCCAGCAGTTCGTTCGGTGAGCAGTTCTTC; CDR3 protein: CASSSFGEQFF
V gene: TRBV7-9; J gene: TRBJ2-5; D gene: TRBD2; clone size: -; CDR3 DNA: TGTGCCAGCAGCTGGGACCAGTGGCAGCGGGAACAAGAGACCCAGTACTTC; CDR3 protein: CASSWDQWQREQETQYF
V gene: TRBV12-3/TRBV12-4; J gene: TRBJ1-5; D gene: -; clone size: few; CDR3 DNA: TGTGCCAGCAGTTTTGGCCCGATCAATCAGCCCCAGCATTTT; CDR3 protein: CASSFGPINQPQHF
V gene: TRBV5-1; J gene: TRBJ2-1; D gene: -; clone size: -; CDR3 DNA: TGCGCCAGCAGCTCGGTTACAGGGTACAATGAGCAGTTCTTC; CDR3 protein: CASSSVTGYNEQFF